Below, 21 T cell receptor beta chains from the same sample are listed, as sequenced in a study of beta chain features in type 1 diabetes. Findings and caveats of the study: In all four CD4+ subsets, TCRB CDR3 length was significantly, moderately reduced in type 1 diabetes.

No antigen has been assigned to these receptors. Investigators reverse transcribed all isolated RNA, so they sequenced expressed TCRB transcripts. TCRdb's table, derived via immunoSEQ multiplex PCR, lists solely in-frame clones and lacks some. The sample includes around 710,000 clones, approximately 13% of them seen just once. Specimen: naive CD4+ T cells from blood. These receptors were collected from a young man with type 1 diabetes.

This clone has a handful of counts. This chain links TRBV20-1 with TRBJ2-1; TRBD1 might be the D (6 bases). V shed 6 bases and J shed 7 bases, with 10 bases lying between them. The germline V gene has CDR1 DFQATT and CDR2 SNEGSKA (reference sequence). The CDR3 totals 11 residues. CDR3 loop: CSAPRGNEQFF. CDR3 in DNA: TGCAGTGCACCCAGGGGAAATGAGCAGTTCTTC.

In this sample, this clone turned up a few times. The V and J genes are TRBV5-1 and TRBJ2-7; no clear D gene. The germline V gene encodes CDR1 SGHRS and CDR2 YFSETQ. The CDR3 consists of 14 residues. Trimming took 2 bases from V and 0 from J, leaving 9 bases between them. This chain's CDR3 is CASSLAMSSYEQYF. CDR3 coding DNA: TGCGCCAGCAGCTTAGCTATGTCCTCCTACGAGCAGTACTTC.

V usage is TRBV6-5 and J usage is TRBJ1-6; 10 nucleotides align to TRBD1. Per the germline V gene, CDR1 is MNHEY and CDR2 is SVGAGI. This CDR3 comprises 16 residues. After removal of 0 bases from V and 11 bases from J, the junction contained 7 bases not matched to a gene. The CDR3 is CASSYSQGQGWTPLHF. The DNA of the CDR3 is TGTGCCAGCAGTTACTCTCAGGGACAGGGGTGGACACCCCTCCACTTT.

This chain links TRBV5-6 with TRBJ2-2; D possibly uses TRBD1 or TRBD2 (5 bases each). Germline V CDR1 and CDR2: SGHDT, YYEEEE. V gave up 1 base and J gave up 7 bases, with 8 bases separating them. The CDR3 contains 13 residues. The CDR3, as DNA: TGTGCCAGCAGCTTGTGGGGGATCGGGGAGCTGTTTTTT. Its protein product is CASSLWGIGELFF.

This rearrangement joins TRBV7-9 to TRBJ2-5; TRBD2 might be the D (5 bases). V dropped 4 bases and J dropped 3 bases, with 12 bases sitting between them. Germline V lookup: CDR1 SEHNR, CDR2 FQNEAQ (reference sequence). The CDR3 covers 14 residues. CDR3 nucleotide sequence: TGTGCCAGCAGCTCCCTTCGGACTGAAGAGACCCAGTACTTC. As protein: CASSSLRTEETQYF.

This clone was detected only a few times. The chain couples TRBV4-3 to TRBJ1-2, with TRBD1 matching 8 bases. CDR1 and CDR2 (germline): LGHNA, YSLEER. The trim removed 5 bases at V and 4 bases at J, leaving 9 bases unmatched. The CDR3 totals 15 residues. Written as DNA, the CDR3 is TGCGCCAGCAGCACCGGGACAGGACCCATCTATGGCTACACCTTC. As protein: CASSTGTGPIYGYTF.

In this sample, this clone turned up a few times. J is TRBJ1-6 and V is TRBV14; unclear D gene. V lost 0 bases and J 0 bases, leaving 3 bases between the germline ends. Looked up from germline, CDR1 is SGHDN and CDR2 is FVKESK. The CDR3 runs 15 residues. In DNA form, the CDR3 reads TGTGCCAGCAGCCAAGACTACTCCTATAATTCACCCCTCCACTTT. Protein product: CASSQDYSYNSPLHF.

The chain carries TRBV4-3 and TRBJ2-3; weak D call: TRBD1 (6 bases). Trimming stripped 0 bases from V and 6 bases from J, with 10 bases between. The CDR3 loop spans 14 amino acids. The germline gives CDR1 LGHNA, CDR2 YSLEER. For the CDR3, the DNA is TGCGCCAGCAGCCAAGACCCGGGACACGATACGCAGTATTTT. This encodes CASSQDPGHDTQYF.

V and J are TRBV14 and TRBJ1-6, with D unresolved. V lost 6 bases and J 10 bases, leaving 10 bases between the germline ends. Germline lookup yields CDR1 SGHDN and CDR2 FVKESK. This CDR3 region has 12 residues. DNA of the CDR3: TGTGCCAGCAGAAGGTCGGGCTCACCCCTCCACTTT. This codes for CASRRSGSPLHF.

This clone was detected a few times. The chain joins TRBV30 to TRBJ1-2, with TRBD1 matching over 12 bases. This CDR3 has 13 residues. Germline-derived CDR1 and CDR2 are GTSNPN and SVGIG (reference sequence). J lost 7 bases, V lost 6 bases, and 6 bases had no gene match. CDR3 sequence reads: CACSGTGGTGYTF. The CDR3 bases are TGTGCCTGTTCCGGGACAGGGGGCACTGGCTACACCTTC.

This chain joins TRBV7-2 and TRBJ2-4, with D unclear. Germline V gives CDR1 SGHTA, CDR2 FQGNSA. The CDR3 consists of 14 residues. V gave up 7 bases and J gave up 0 bases, with 10 bases separating them. CDR3 amino acids: CASTPRVAKNIQYF. In DNA, the CDR3 is TGTGCCAGCACCCCGAGAGTAGCCAAAAACATTCAGTACTTC. Full variable domain (remainder filled in from reference TRBV7-2 and TRBJ2-4): GAGVSQSPSNKVTEKGKDVELRCDPISGHTALYWYRQSLGQGLEFLIYFQGNSAPDKSGLPSDRFSAERTGGSVSTLTIQRTQQEDSAVYLCASTPRVAKNIQYFGAGTRLSVL.

This chain joins TRBV6-1 and TRBJ1-1; the D gene is possibly TRBD1 (5 bases). Germline V lookup: CDR1 MNHNS, CDR2 SASEGT. CDR3 size: 14 residues. Trimming removed 6 bases from V and 2 bases from J, with 13 bases in between. The CDR3 here is CASSEGPLNTEAFF. CDR3 coding DNA: TGTGCCAGCAGCGAGGGACCTCTAAACACTGAAGCTTTCTTT.

Only a few counts were recorded for this clone. This chain links TRBV28 with TRBJ2-7; 9 nucleotides agree with TRBD1. CDR3 length: 14 amino acids. The V gene end was trimmed by 5 bases and the J gene end by 6 bases; junction bases not matched to a gene: 8. The V gene's germline CDR1 is MDHEN and CDR2 SYDVKM. In nucleotides, the CDR3 is TGTGCCAGCAGTCTGACACAGGGGGCCCGCGAGCAGTACTTC. Protein: CASSLTQGAREQYF.

This clone was recorded a few times. This chain uses TRBV5-1 with TRBJ2-7; 7 positions agree with TRBD2. The V and J ends lost 0 bases and 3 bases, in that order; junction bases with no gene match: 3. Germline CDR1 reads SGHRS; CDR2 reads YFSETQ. There are 14 residues in the CDR3. The CDR3 loop reads CASSLAAGDYEQYF. DNA for the CDR3: TGCGCCAGCAGCTTGGCTGCGGGGGACTACGAGCAGTACTTC.

The V call is TRBV5-4, the J call TRBJ1-5; tentative D call: TRBD1 (6 bases). Trimming shortened V by 3 bases and J by 1 base, and 11 bases separated the two germline ends. Germline assignment: CDR1 SGHNT and CDR2 YYREEE (reference sequence). The CDR3 consists of 15 residues. In DNA, the CDR3 is TGTGCCAGCAGCTCGGATGGACAGAGCAATCAGCCCCAGCATTTT. Translating gives CASSSDGQSNQPQHF.

The chain uses TRBV6-5 and TRBJ2-3; a possible D gene is TRBD2 (6 bases). V was clipped by 4 bases and J by 5 bases, with 19 bases between them. Germline lookup yields CDR1 MNHEY and CDR2 SVGAGI. The CDR3 contains 16 residues. The CDR3 DNA follows: TGTGCCAGCAGTTCACTCGGGGCGGGGCAGGGAGATACGCAGTATTTT. Translation gives CASSSLGAGQGDTQYF.

This clone was seen a few times. The chain is built from TRBV7-9 and TRBJ2-3, with D tentatively TRBD1 (5 bases). CDR3 length: 16 amino acids. Germline V gives CDR1 SEHNR, CDR2 FQNEAQ (reference sequence). V dropped 1 base and J dropped 0 bases, with 11 bases sitting between them. The CDR3 bases are TGTGCCAGCAGCTTAGAGGGGATCCTGAGCACAGATACGCAGTATTTT. Protein sequence: CASSLEGILSTDTQYF.

This clone was found a few times. The chain joins TRBV19 to TRBJ1-5, with unresolved D. Germline CDR1 reads LNHDA; CDR2 reads SQIVND (reference sequence). The CDR3 contains 13 residues. Trimming left V 8 bases short and J 4 bases short, with 12 bases between. Written as DNA, the CDR3 is TGTGCCAGTCGAGCGTGGGGAAATCAGCCCCAGCATTTT. It is translated as CASRAWGNQPQHF.

The genes are TRBV25-1 and TRBJ1-2, with 7 bases matching TRBD1. V lost 5 bases to trimming and J lost 3 bases; unmatched junction nucleotides: 6. Looked up from germline, CDR1 is MGHDK and CDR2 is SYGVNS. The CDR3 is 14 residues long. The CDR3 bases are TGTGCCAGCAGTAATACAGGGGACTACTATGGCTACACCTTC. Protein: CASSNTGDYYGYTF.

J is TRBJ2-1 and V is TRBV7-9, with D perhaps TRBD1 or TRBD2 (5 bases each). The CDR3 sequence is 17 residues long. Germline values: CDR1 SEHNR, CDR2 FQNEAQ (reference sequence). V lost 5 bases, J lost 4 bases, and 21 bases lay in between. The CDR3: CASSHSLTGTEYNEQFF. The DNA of the CDR3 is TGTGCCAGCAGCCACAGCCTCACCGGGACGGAGTACAATGAGCAGTTCTTC.

This clone was detected a few times. The V and J genes are TRBV29-1 and TRBJ2-3, with TRBD1 identical over 9 bases. The V and J ends lost 4 bases and 0 bases, in that order; junction bases with no gene match: 5. CDR1 is SQVTM, CDR2 ANQGSEA, per germline. The CDR3 contains 15 residues. The CDR3 DNA follows: TGCAGCGTTGGCCTTGGGACAGGGAGCACAGATACGCAGTATTTT. Its translation: CSVGLGTGSTDTQYF.